Presented here are 9 T cell receptor beta chains from one specimen sequenced in a study of blood T cell repertoires in COVID-19. Sequenced by immunoSEQ multiplex PCR; TCRdb stores in-frame clones only, minus some. The profile shows fewer than 250,000 clones, more than 80% of them singletons. What was sequenced was peripheral blood. The receptors here all came from a man aged 25-45 years with COVID-19, enrolled during active disease.

The chain is built from TRBV7-2 and TRBJ2-4, with TRBD1 matching 7 bases. The V gene end was trimmed by 1 base and the J gene end by 15 bases; junction bases not matched to a gene: 12. CDR1 is SGHTA and CDR2 is FQGNSA in the germline V gene. The CDR3 runs 14 residues. The CDR3 spells CASSLEVDRPHWYF. CDR3 nucleotides: TGTGCCAGCAGCTTAGAGGTGGACAGGCCCCATTGGTACTTC.

The chain carries TRBV3-1 (or the pseudogene TRBV3-2) and TRBJ1-2; 7 bases are shared with TRBD1. Unmatched junction bases numbered 24, after V lost 0 bases and J lost 8 bases. CDR3 length: 20 residues. Germline CDR1 is LGHDT and CDR2 is YNNKEL (reference sequence). CDR3 nucleotides: TGTGCCAGCAGCCAAGAGGTCGTTCTAGGGACAGCTATCAATTGGGGGGGCTACACCTTC. Translated, it gives CASSQEVVLGTAINWGGYTF.

The chain joins TRBV19 to TRBJ1-2; tentative D call: TRBD1 (5 bases). CDR1 LNHDA and CDR2 SQIVND come from the germline V gene (reference sequence). CDR3 size: 11 residues. V shed 3 bases and J shed 8 bases, with 7 bases lying between them. The CDR3 DNA reads as TGTGCCAGTAGTATTTGGGGCGGCTACACCTTC. Residues: CASSIWGGYTF. Full variable domain (rest looked up from reference TRBV19 and TRBJ1-2): DGGITQSPKYLFRKEGQNVTLSCEQNLNHDAMYWYRQDPGQGLRLIYYSQIVNDFQKGDIAEGYSVSREKKESFPLTVTSAQKNPTAFYLCASSIWGGYTFGSGTRLTVV.

This chain connects TRBV5-4 to TRBJ1-2; D remains unclear. This CDR3 region has 13 residues. With 6 bases removed from V and 4 bases from J, the gap between germline ends came to 13 bases. Germline assignment: CDR1 SGHNT and CDR2 YYREEE (reference sequence). This CDR3 is CASTPGSSYGYTF. In DNA, the CDR3 is TGTGCCAGCACCCCCGGGTCTTCCTATGGCTACACCTTC.

The chain has TRBV4-1 and TRBJ1-5; 7 bases are shared with TRBD1. Germline V gene sequence: CDR1 MGHRA, CDR2 YSYEKL. The CDR3 sequence is 16 residues long. With V trimmed by 3 bases and J by 10 bases, 15 bases remained unmatched. As DNA, the CDR3 is TGCGCCAGCAGCCAGTCGTCCGGGACAGCTACGTTCCCCCAGCATTTT. It yields the protein CASSQSSGTATFPQHF.

The rearrangement uses TRBV7-6 and TRBJ1-1; no reliable D call. With 4 bases removed from V and 1 base from J, the gap between germline ends came to 25 bases. The CDR3 covers 19 residues. Germline assignment: CDR1 SGHVS and CDR2 FNYEAQ. CDR3 in amino acids: CASSYSGKFKDGPNTEAFF. The DNA for the CDR3 is TGTGCCAGCAGCTATTCGGGGAAATTCAAGGACGGCCCGAACACTGAAGCTTTCTTT.

V is TRBV14 and J is TRBJ2-3; no clear D gene. Trimming cost V 4 bases and J 1 base, with 12 bases left between them. The CDR3 covers 15 residues. Germline V gives CDR1 SGHDN, CDR2 FVKESK. The CDR3 loop is CASSPLKTRTDTQYF. The CDR3 coding sequence is TGTGCCAGCAGCCCACTTAAGACACGCACAGATACGCAGTATTTT.

This clone was picked up one time. The CDR3 reads CASSQGNRANQPQHF. The DNA of the CDR3 is TGTGCCAGCAGCCAAGGTAACAGGGCGAATCAGCCCCAGCATTTT. The genes are TRBV3-1 (or the pseudogene TRBV3-2) and TRBJ1-5; weak D call: TRBD1 (6 bases). This CDR3 region has 15 residues. Germline CDR1 LGHDT, CDR2 YNNKEL (reference sequence). V lost 1 base to trimming and J lost 4 bases, with 11 bases between them.

The chain couples TRBV7-8 to TRBJ1-5; 10 bases fit TRBD1. J was trimmed by 4 bases and V by 7 bases; bases with no gene match: 7. The CDR3 covers 15 residues. Looked up from germline, CDR1 is SGHVS and CDR2 is FQNEAQ. CDR3 in amino acids: CASKRDRGRNQPQHF. The CDR3, as DNA: TGTGCCAGCAAAAGGGACAGGGGAAGGAATCAGCCCCAGCATTTT.